The 20 T cell receptor beta chains reported below all come from one sample, sequenced in a study of blood T cell repertoires in COVID-19 (dated by TCRdb to 2020 to 2021). Library preparation was by the immunoSEQ multiplex PCR assay. As stored in TCRdb, this immuneACCESS dataset retains in-frame rearrangements with V and J assigned. A fraction of the clones does not appear; measured against another copy, unresolved V genes explain less than half of the discrepancy, and the remainder lacks a known reason. In all, the sample holds 100,000 to 150,000 clones, and about 83% of those were seen once. About 11% of the sample rests with the top ten. Sequencing input: peripheral blood. These receptors all stem from a man aged 55-75 years with acute or convalescent COVID-19.

The V gene is TRBV28, the J gene TRBJ1-1, with 8 bases aligning to TRBD1. J was trimmed by 3 bases and V by 5 bases; bases with no gene match: 8. The CDR3 contains 15 residues. The germline gives CDR1 MDHEN, CDR2 SYDVKM. CDR3 coding DNA: TGTGCCAGCAGTCCCCTGGACAGGGTGGACACTGAAGCTTTCTTT. Protein: CASSPLDRVDTEAFF.

The rearrangement joins TRBV28 to TRBJ2-3; 9 nucleotides match TRBD2. Germline CDR1 is MDHEN and CDR2 is SYDVKM. The CDR3 covers 15 residues. Losses at the gene ends were 2 bases for V and 6 bases for J; bases not matched to a gene: 6. The CDR3 DNA reads as TGTGCCAGCAGTTTAGTAGCGGGAGTGTACGATACGCAGTATTTT. Translated, it gives CASSLVAGVYDTQYF.

This sequence joins TRBV3-1 (or the pseudogene TRBV3-2) and TRBJ2-7; 9 nucleotides agree with TRBD2. V lost 2 bases and J lost 4; bases outside the gene matches: 6. This CDR3 contains 15 residues. Germline CDR1 is LGHDT and CDR2 is YNNKEL (reference sequence). CDR3 sequence reads: CASSQRTSVAYEQYF. The CDR3 nucleotides are TGTGCCAGCAGCCAACGGACTAGCGTAGCTTACGAGCAGTACTTC.

The chain couples TRBV4-1 to TRBJ1-6; tentatively, D is TRBD1 (6 bases). This CDR3 spans 16 amino acids. Trimming removed 0 bases from V and 9 bases from J, with 15 bases in between. CDR1 and CDR2 from the germline V gene are MGHRA and YSYEKL. The DNA of the CDR3 is TGCGCCAGCAGCCAAGATCTGGCAGGGGCGGGTTCACCCCTCCACTTT. Its protein product is CASSQDLAGAGSPLHF.

V is TRBV5-1 and J is TRBJ2-2; the match to TRBD1 covers 7 bases. The V and J ends lost 7 bases and 4 bases, in that order; junction bases with no gene match: 7. Per germline, CDR1 SGHRS and CDR2 YFSETQ. The length of the CDR3 is 14 residues. The CDR3 protein is CASGTGQRTGELFF. Written as DNA, the CDR3 is TGCGCCAGCGGGACGGGACAGCGCACCGGGGAGCTGTTTTTT.

There are a few counts of this clone. Distinct nucleotide sequences in the sample also encode this CDR3. The chain couples TRBV6-4 to TRBJ1-1; no firm D call. V was trimmed by 2 bases and J by 4 bases, leaving 11 bases between them. The CDR3 extends over 14 amino acids. In germline, CDR1 is MRHNA, CDR2 SNTAGT. CDR3 protein: CASSDQPGSTEAFF. The CDR3 bases are TGTGCCAGCAGTGACCAGCCTGGGAGCACTGAAGCTTTCTTT.

This chain links TRBV4-2 with TRBJ2-5, with 12 bases matching TRBD2. The V segment lost 4 bases and the J segment 2 bases; nucleotides outside the gene matches: 2. The CDR3 is 15 amino acids. Germline CDR1 reads LGHNA; CDR2 reads YNFKEQ. The CDR3 loop reads CASSRGTSGQETQYF. The CDR3 nucleotides read TGTGCCAGCAGCCGTGGGACTAGCGGGCAAGAGACCCAGTACTTC.

The chain carries TRBV6-6 and TRBJ2-7; 11 bases agree with TRBD2. The germline gives CDR1 MNHNY, CDR2 SVGAGI (reference sequence). The V gene end was trimmed by 6 bases and the J gene end by 0 bases; junction bases not matched to a gene: 4. This CDR3 contains 15 residues. As DNA, the CDR3 is TGTGCCAGCAGAACCGGGACTAGCGGCTCCTACGAGCAGTACTTC. Protein product: CASRTGTSGSYEQYF.

The table lists this clone with a few counts. The chain joins TRBV29-1 to TRBJ1-2, with D tentatively TRBD1 (6 bases). CDR1 is SQVTM and CDR2 is ANQGSEA in the germline V gene. The CDR3 covers 14 residues. V dropped 5 bases and J dropped 5 bases, with 18 bases sitting between them. The DNA for the CDR3 is TGCAGCGTTTCAGGGGCAAGGGGAATATATGGCTACACCTTC. It translates to CSVSGARGIYGYTF.

This clone was counted once. The chain recombines TRBV18 with TRBJ2-1, with 8 positions matching TRBD2. Germline V gene sequence: CDR1 KGHSH, CDR2 LQKENI. This CDR3 region has 15 residues. Trimming at V came to 1 base and at J to 3 bases, leaving 2 bases not matched to a gene. The CDR3 spells CASSPLAGHYNEQFF. CDR3 in DNA: TGTGCCAGCTCACCACTAGCGGGACACTACAATGAGCAGTTCTTC.

The chain is built from TRBV7-8 and TRBJ2-1, with TRBD1 matching over 10 bases. CDR1 is SGHVS and CDR2 is FQNEAQ in the germline V gene. Losses at the gene ends were 7 bases for V and 4 bases for J; bases not matched to a gene: 4. The CDR3 is made up of 14 amino acids. In DNA, the CDR3 is TGTGCCAGCACCAGACAGGGGGCTTACAATGAGCAGTTCTTC. Translating gives CASTRQGAYNEQFF. Full variable domain (remainder filled in from reference TRBV7-8 and TRBJ2-1): GAGVSQSPRYKVAKRGQDVALRCDPISGHVSLFWYQQALGQGPEFLTYFQNEAQLDKSGLPSDRFFAERPEGSVSTLKIQRTQQEDSAVYLCASTRQGAYNEQFFGPGTRLTVL.

The V gene is TRBV9, the J gene TRBJ1-6; TRBD1 is a possible D gene (5 bases). CDR3 length equals 15 residues. V was cut by 2 bases and J by 8 bases, with 14 bases left in between. Germline lookup yields CDR1 SGDLS and CDR2 YYNGEE. Written as DNA, the CDR3 is TGTGCCAGCAGCGTCAGACAGAATGGTGATTCACCCCTCCACTTT. Amino acid sequence: CASSVRQNGDSPLHF.

The chain recombines TRBV2 with TRBJ2-1; D is perhaps TRBD1 (6 bases). The CDR3 has 14 residues. The germline CDR1 and CDR2 sequences are SNHLY and FYNNEI. Trimming took off 2 bases at V and 7 bases at J, with 12 bases between the two ends. CDR3 bases: TGTGCCAGCAGTGAAAAGGGGGAAAGGAATGAGCAGTTCTTC. It yields the protein CASSEKGERNEQFF.

The genes are TRBV14 and TRBJ2-3; 8 bases map to TRBD2. The CDR3 runs 16 residues. The J segment lost 4 bases and the V segment lost 4 bases, leaving 10 bases of the junction unmatched. CDR1 and CDR2 from the germline V gene are SGHDN and FVKESK. CDR3 amino acids: CASSRPGAGVADTQYF. In nucleotides, the CDR3 is TGTGCCAGCAGCCGCCCAGGAGCGGGAGTGGCAGATACGCAGTATTTT.

The V gene is TRBV28, the J gene TRBJ1-6; D might be TRBD1 (6 bases). The V gene lost 7 bases and the J gene lost 13 bases, with 11 bases spanning the gap. The CDR3 length is 11 residues. Germline V lookup: CDR1 MDHEN, CDR2 SYDVKM. The CDR3 sequence: CASKDQGPLHF. The CDR3 DNA reads as TGTGCCAGCAAAGACCAGGGGCCCCTCCACTTT.

This chain joins TRBV7-2 and TRBJ2-7; a possible D gene is TRBD1 (5 bases). Germline V lookup: CDR1 SGHTA, CDR2 FQGNSA. CDR3 length: 14 residues. Trimming pared 7 bases from V and 3 bases from J, leaving 16 bases between. The DNA for the CDR3 is TGTGCCAGCACTCCAGGGCTAGGCAGCTACGAGCAGTACTTC. It yields the protein CASTPGLGSYEQYF.

The chain combines TRBV28 with TRBJ1-6, with D uncertain. The V end lost 1 base, the J end lost 10 bases, and 11 bases lay between the germline ends. Germline CDR1 is MDHEN and CDR2 is SYDVKM. The CDR3 covers 14 residues. The CDR3 spells CASSLFRGTSPLHF. Written as DNA, the CDR3 is TGTGCCAGCAGTTTATTTCGGGGAACCTCACCCCTCCACTTT. The full variable domain, in which reference TRBV28 and TRBJ1-6 provide the parts outside the CDR3, is DVKVTQSSRYLVKRTGEKVFLECVQDMDHENMFWYRQDPGLGLRLIYFSYDVKMKEKGDIPEGYSVSREKKERFSLILESASTNQTSMYLCASSLFRGTSPLHFGNGTRLTVT.

This chain links TRBV28 with TRBJ2-7, with 10 bases that match TRBD1. With 4 bases clipped from V and 2 bases from J, the junction kept 8 bases outside the gene matches. Germline V gene data show CDR1 as MDHEN and CDR2 as SYDVKM. The CDR3 consists of 16 residues. The CDR3 DNA follows: TGTGCCAGCAGTTCACCCGGGGACAGGGGTACCTACGAGCAGTACTTC. This encodes CASSSPGDRGTYEQYF.

The V gene is TRBV11-3, the J gene TRBJ1-1; a weak D match, TRBD1 (5 bases). The ends were cut back, 4 bases at V and 0 bases at J, with 6 bases in the middle. The CDR3 consists of 13 residues. The germline CDR1 and CDR2 sequences are SGHNT and YENEEA. The CDR3 nucleotides read TGTGCCAGCAGCTCGGGGGTGAACACTGAAGCTTTCTTT. Its translation: CASSSGVNTEAFF.

This clone was detected only a few times. The chain has TRBV6-1 and TRBJ1-2, with a tentative D call TRBD1 (5 bases). CDR1 and CDR2 (germline): MNHNS, SASEGT. V was pared by 1 base and J by 5 bases, with 14 bases between. This CDR3 is built from 15 residues. This CDR3 reads CASSEGLGGNYGYTF. The CDR3 DNA sequence: TGTGCCAGCAGTGAAGGGCTGGGGGGGAATTATGGCTACACCTTC.